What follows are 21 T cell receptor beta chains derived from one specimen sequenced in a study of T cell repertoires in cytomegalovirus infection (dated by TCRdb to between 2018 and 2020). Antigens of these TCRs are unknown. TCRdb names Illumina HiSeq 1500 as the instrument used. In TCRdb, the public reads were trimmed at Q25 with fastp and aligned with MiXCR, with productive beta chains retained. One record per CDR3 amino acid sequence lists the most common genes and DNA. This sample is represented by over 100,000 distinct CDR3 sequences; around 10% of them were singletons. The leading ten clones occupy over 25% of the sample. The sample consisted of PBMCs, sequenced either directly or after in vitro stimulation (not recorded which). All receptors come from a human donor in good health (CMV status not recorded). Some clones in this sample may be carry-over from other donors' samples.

In nucleotides, the CDR3 is TGTGCCAGCGCCCATGGTGCTAGCGGGAGTCGGGAGCAGTACTTC. As protein: CASAHGASGSREQYF. V is TRBV19 and J is TRBJ2-7; 10 bases are shared with TRBD2. CDR3 length: 15 residues. The V gene end was trimmed by 9 bases and the J gene end by 7 bases; junction bases not matched to a gene: 15. Germline CDR1 and CDR2: LNHDA and SQIVND (reference sequence).

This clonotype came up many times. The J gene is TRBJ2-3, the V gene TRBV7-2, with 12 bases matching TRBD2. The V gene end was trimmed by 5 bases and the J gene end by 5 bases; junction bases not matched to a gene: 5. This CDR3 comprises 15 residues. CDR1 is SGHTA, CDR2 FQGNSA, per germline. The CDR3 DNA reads TGTGCCAGCAGCGCACTAGCGGGAGGCGGAGATACGCAGTATTTT. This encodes CASSALAGGGDTQYF. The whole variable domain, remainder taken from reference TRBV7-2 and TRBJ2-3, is GAGVSQSPSNKVTEKGKDVELRCDPISGHTALYWYRQSLGQGLEFLIYFQGNSAPDKSGLPSDRFSAERTGGSVSTLTIQRTQQEDSAVYLCASSALAGGGDTQYFGPGTRLTVL.

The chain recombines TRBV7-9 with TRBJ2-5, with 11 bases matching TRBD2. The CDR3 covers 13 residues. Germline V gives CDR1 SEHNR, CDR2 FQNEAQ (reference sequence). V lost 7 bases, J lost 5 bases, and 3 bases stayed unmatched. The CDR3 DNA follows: TGTGCCAGCATGCTAGCGGGAGGTGAGACCCAGTACTTC. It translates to CASMLAGGETQYF.

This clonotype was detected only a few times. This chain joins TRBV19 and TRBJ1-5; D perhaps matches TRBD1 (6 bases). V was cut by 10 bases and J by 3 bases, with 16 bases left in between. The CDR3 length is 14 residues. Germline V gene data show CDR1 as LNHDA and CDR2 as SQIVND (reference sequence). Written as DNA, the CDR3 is TGTGCCACCCACCGGGGGCACAACAATCAGCCCCAGCATTTT. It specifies CATHRGHNNQPQHF. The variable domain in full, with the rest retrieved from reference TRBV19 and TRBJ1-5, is DGGITQSPKYLFRKEGQNVTLSCEQNLNHDAMYWYRQDPGQGLRLIYYSQIVNDFQKGDIAEGYSVSREKKESFPLTVTSAQKNPTAFYLCATHRGHNNQPQHFGDGTRLSIL.

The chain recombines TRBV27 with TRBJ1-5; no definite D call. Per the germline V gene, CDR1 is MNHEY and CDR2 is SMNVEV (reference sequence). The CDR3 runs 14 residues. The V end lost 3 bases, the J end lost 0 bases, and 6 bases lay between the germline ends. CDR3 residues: CASSFYRSNQPQHF. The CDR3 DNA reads TGTGCCAGCAGTTTTTATCGTAGCAATCAGCCCCAGCATTTT.

The CDR3 bases are TGTGCCAGCAGTCCCTGGGGGGCCAGAAATGAGCAGTTCTTC. Its translation is CASSPWGARNEQFF. This sequence joins TRBV6-2 or TRBV6-3 and TRBJ2-1; the D call may be TRBD1 or TRBD2 (6 bases each). Trimming stripped 5 bases from V and 7 bases from J, with 15 bases between. This CDR3 spans 14 amino acids. Germline lookup yields CDR1 MNHEY and CDR2 SVGEGT.

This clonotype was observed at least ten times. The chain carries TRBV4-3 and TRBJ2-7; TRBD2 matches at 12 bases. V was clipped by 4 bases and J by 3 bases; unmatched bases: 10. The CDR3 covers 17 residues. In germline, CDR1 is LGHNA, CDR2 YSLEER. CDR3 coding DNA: TGCGCCAGCAGCCCCCGAATGGGACTAGCGGGCAACTACGAGCAGTACTTC. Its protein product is CASSPRMGLAGNYEQYF.

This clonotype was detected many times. CDR3 DNA: TGTGCCAGCAGGGACGGACAGGGGGCACGTGAAAAACTGTTTTTT. Protein sequence: CASRDGQGAREKLFF. The V and J genes are TRBV12-3 or TRBV12-4 and TRBJ1-4; 11 nucleotides line up with TRBD1. This CDR3 contains 15 residues. The J segment lost 7 bases and the V segment lost 6 bases, leaving 7 bases of the junction unmatched.

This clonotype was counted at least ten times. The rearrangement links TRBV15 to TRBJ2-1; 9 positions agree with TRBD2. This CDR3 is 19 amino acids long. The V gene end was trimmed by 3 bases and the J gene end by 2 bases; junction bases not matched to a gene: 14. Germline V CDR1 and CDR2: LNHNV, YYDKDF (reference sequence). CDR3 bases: TGTGCCACCAGCAGCCCAGATGTGCAGGGCGGGAGGGCCTACAATGAGCAGTTCTTC. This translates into CATSSPDVQGGRAYNEQFF.

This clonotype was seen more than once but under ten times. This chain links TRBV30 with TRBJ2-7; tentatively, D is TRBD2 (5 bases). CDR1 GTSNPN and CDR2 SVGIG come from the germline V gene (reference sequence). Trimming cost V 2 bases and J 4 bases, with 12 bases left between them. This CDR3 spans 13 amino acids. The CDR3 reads CAWSSGNPYEQYF. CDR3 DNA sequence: TGTGCCTGGAGTTCGGGGAATCCGTACGAGCAGTACTTC.

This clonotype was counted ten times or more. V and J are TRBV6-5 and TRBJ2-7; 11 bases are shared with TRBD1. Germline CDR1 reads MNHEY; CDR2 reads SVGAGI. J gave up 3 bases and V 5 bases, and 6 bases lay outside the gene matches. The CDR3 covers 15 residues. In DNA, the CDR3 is TGTGCCAGCAGTCCCGGGACAGGGGGTTTCTACGAGCAGTACGTC. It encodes CASSPGTGGFYEQYV.

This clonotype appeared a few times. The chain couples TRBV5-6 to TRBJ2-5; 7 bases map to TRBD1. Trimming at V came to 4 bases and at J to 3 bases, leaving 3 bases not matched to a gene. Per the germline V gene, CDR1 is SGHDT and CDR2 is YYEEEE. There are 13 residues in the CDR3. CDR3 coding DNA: TGTGCCAGCAGCATCACAGGGGAAGAGACCCAGTACTTC. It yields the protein CASSITGEETQYF.

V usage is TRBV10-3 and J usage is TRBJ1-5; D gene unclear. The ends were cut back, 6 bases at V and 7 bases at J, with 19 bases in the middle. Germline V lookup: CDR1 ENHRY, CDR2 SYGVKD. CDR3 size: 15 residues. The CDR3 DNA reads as TGTGCCATCAGGGGCAGTGAGGGCCCTGGGCAGCCCCAGCATTTT. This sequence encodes CAIRGSEGPGQPQHF.

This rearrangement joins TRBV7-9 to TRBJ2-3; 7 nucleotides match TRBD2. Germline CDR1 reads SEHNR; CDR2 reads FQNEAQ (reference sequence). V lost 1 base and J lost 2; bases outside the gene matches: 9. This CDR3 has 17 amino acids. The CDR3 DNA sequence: TGTGCCAGCAGCTTAGGTATTCTAGCGGACTACACAGATACGCAGTATTTT. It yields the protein CASSLGILADYTDTQYF.

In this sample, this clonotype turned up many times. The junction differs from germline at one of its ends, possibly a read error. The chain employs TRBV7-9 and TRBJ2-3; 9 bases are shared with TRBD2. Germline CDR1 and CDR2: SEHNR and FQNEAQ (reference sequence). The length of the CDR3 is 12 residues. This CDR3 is CASSLGGRDTVF. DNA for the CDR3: TGTGCCAGCAGCTTAGGCGGGAGGGATACTGTTTTT.

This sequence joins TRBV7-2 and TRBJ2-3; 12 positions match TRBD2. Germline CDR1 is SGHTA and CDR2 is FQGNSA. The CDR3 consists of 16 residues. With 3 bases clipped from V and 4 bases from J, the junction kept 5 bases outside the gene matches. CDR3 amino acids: CASSLRLAGVSDTQYF. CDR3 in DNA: TGTGCCAGCAGCTTGAGACTAGCGGGAGTCTCAGATACGCAGTATTTT.

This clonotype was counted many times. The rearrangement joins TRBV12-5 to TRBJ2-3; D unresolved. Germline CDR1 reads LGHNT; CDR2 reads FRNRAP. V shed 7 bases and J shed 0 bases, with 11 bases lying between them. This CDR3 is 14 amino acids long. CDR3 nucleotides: TGTGCTAGTGCCCCGAACCTCAGCACAGATACGCAGTATTTT. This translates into CASAPNLSTDTQYF.

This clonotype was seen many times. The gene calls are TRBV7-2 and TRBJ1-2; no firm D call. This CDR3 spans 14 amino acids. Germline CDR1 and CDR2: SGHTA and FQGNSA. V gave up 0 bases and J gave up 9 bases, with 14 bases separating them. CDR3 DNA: TGTGCCAGCAGCTTAGCGCTACTCGCGGCTAGCTACACCTTC. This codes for CASSLALLAASYTF.

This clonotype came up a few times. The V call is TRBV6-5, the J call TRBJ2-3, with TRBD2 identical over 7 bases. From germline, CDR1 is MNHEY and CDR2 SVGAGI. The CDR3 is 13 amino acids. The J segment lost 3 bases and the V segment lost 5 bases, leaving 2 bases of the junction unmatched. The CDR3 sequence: CASSGTKTDTQYF. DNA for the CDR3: TGTGCCAGCAGTGGGACTAAAACAGATACGCAGTATTTT.

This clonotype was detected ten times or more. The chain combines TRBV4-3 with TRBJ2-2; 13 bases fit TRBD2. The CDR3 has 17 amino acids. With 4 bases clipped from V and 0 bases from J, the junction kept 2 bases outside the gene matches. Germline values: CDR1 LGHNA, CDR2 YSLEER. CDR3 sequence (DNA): TGCGCCAGCAGCCGACTAGCGGGAGGTTCGAACACCGGGGAGCTGTTTTTT. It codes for CASSRLAGGSNTGELFF.

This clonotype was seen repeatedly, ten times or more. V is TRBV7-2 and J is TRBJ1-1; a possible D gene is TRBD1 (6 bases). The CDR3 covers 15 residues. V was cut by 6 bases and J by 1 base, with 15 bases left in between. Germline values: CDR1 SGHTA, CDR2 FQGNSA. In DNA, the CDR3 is TGTGCCAGCAGATCCGGGGGGGCTAAGAACACTGAAGCTTTCTTT. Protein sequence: CASRSGGAKNTEAFF.